This T cell receptor beta chain comes out of a study of siplizumab effects on memory and regulatory T cells. General study points: Whether proliferating Tregs in siplizumab cultures suppress was not functionally confirmed. The diversity of naive T cells seemed greater than that of memory cells, and their alloresponse contribution seemed major.

The data were produced by immunoSEQ multiplex PCR, yet TCRdb's version contains in-frame clones alone and is incomplete. Of about 120,000 clones listed, 93% are singletons. The CDR3 length is 15 residues. The V end was cut by 0 bases, the J end by 4 bases, with 9 bases between. Germline V CDR1 and CDR2: SGHTA, FQGNSA. In the case of this clone: Antigen unknown.

The receptor was isolated from a human donor in good health. The sequenced sample consisted of non-Treg CD4+ T cells sorted from blood. This rearrangement joins TRBV7-2 to TRBJ2-2, with D tentatively TRBD2 (6 bases). The CDR3 DNA sequence: TGTGCCAGCAGCTTAGCGGGGGAGGCCACCGGGGAGCTGTTTTTT. Protein: CASSLAGEATGELFF. Combining the CDR3 with reference TRBV7-2 and TRBJ2-2 gives the whole variable domain GAGVSQSPSNKVTEKGKDVELRCDPISGHTALYWYRQSLGQGLEFLIYFQGNSAPDKSGLPSDRFSAERTGGSVSTLTIQRTQQEDSAVYLCASSLAGEATGELFFGEGSRLTVL.